A selection of T cell receptor beta chains follows, all from one sample in a study of shared clonotypes between healthy human individuals. Generated by immunoSEQ multiplex PCR, the TCRdb table keeps only in-frame clones and is missing some. The sample contains about 470,000 clones, around 75% of which appear only once. Sequencing used PBMCs. Receptors originate from a woman in her thirties or forties in good health. Some clones in this sample may be carry-over from other donors' samples. Each CDR3 is given with its conserved first and last residue. A D gene is named only where the DNA matches it firmly. Only some rows state a clone size, as once, few, many or a class for expanded clones.

D gene: NA
J gene: TRBJ2-5
clone size: NA
V gene: TRBV9
CDR3 protein: CASSVRGQETQYF
CDR3 DNA: TGTGCCAGCAGCGTTCGGGGACAAGAGACCCAGTACTTC

D gene: NA
J gene: TRBJ1-3
clone size: NA
V gene: TRBV28
CDR3 protein: CASSTSGKNTIYF
CDR3 DNA: TGTGCCAGCAGTACTTCCGGGAAAAACACCATATATTTT

D gene: TRBD1
J gene: TRBJ2-5
clone size: NA
V gene: TRBV19
CDR3 protein: CASSTRTGGYQETQYF
CDR3 DNA: TGTGCCAGTAGTACGCGGACAGGGGGGTACCAAGAGACCCAGTACTTC

D gene: TRBD1
J gene: TRBJ2-1
clone size: NA
V gene: TRBV7-8
CDR3 protein: CASSQQGAGYNEQFF
CDR3 DNA: TGTGCCAGCAGCCAACAGGGGGCCGGCTACAATGAGCAGTTCTTC

D gene: NA
J gene: TRBJ2-1
clone size: NA
V gene: TRBV18
CDR3 protein: CASSPSENNEQFF
CDR3 DNA: TGTGCCAGCTCACCAAGTGAAAACAATGAGCAGTTCTTC

D gene: NA
J gene: TRBJ2-7
clone size: NA
V gene: TRBV30
CDR3 protein: CAWSTQGPNYEQYF
CDR3 DNA: TGTGCCTGGAGTACGCAAGGACCCAACTACGAGCAGTACTTC

D gene: TRBD1
J gene: TRBJ1-2
clone size: NA
V gene: TRBV25-1
CDR3 protein: CASSVLGDSTLWGYTF
CDR3 DNA: TGTGCCAGCAGTGTCCTCGGGGACAGTACCCTATGGGGCTACACCTTC

D gene: NA
J gene: TRBJ2-5
clone size: NA
V gene: TRBV11-2
CDR3 protein: CASSPEVDQETQYF
CDR3 DNA: TGTGCCAGCAGCCCGGAGGTAGACCAAGAGACCCAGTACTTC

D gene: TRBD1
J gene: TRBJ1-4
clone size: many
V gene: TRBV6-6
CDR3 protein: CASSYGTGLEKLFF
CDR3 DNA: TGTGCCAGCAGTTACGGGACAGGGCTTGAAAAACTGTTTTTT

D gene: TRBD1
J gene: TRBJ2-7
clone size: NA
V gene: TRBV9
CDR3 protein: CASSSGTGLSYEQYF
CDR3 DNA: TGTGCCAGCAGCTCAGGGACAGGGCTCTCCTACGAGCAGTACTTC

D gene: NA
J gene: TRBJ1-2
clone size: NA
V gene: TRBV4-3
CDR3 protein: CASSDRDGTGNYGYTF
CDR3 DNA: TGCGCCAGCAGCGATCGGGACGGGACCGGAAACTATGGCTACACCTTC

D gene: NA
J gene: TRBJ2-7
clone size: NA
V gene: TRBV6-5
CDR3 protein: CASSYSTHYEQYF
CDR3 DNA: TGTGCCAGCAGTTACTCGACTCACTACGAGCAGTACTTC

D gene: NA
J gene: TRBJ2-2
clone size: NA
V gene: TRBV7-3
CDR3 protein: CASSLRQANTGELFF
CDR3 DNA: TGTGCCAGCAGCCTCCGCCAGGCTAACACCGGGGAGCTGTTTTTT

D gene: NA
J gene: TRBJ1-2
clone size: few
V gene: TRBV29-1
CDR3 protein: CSVTGRRDGYTF
CDR3 DNA: TGCAGCGTTACCGGCCGTAGGGATGGCTACACCTTC

D gene: NA
J gene: TRBJ1-4
clone size: NA
V gene: TRBV9
CDR3 protein: CASSRGTNEKLFF
CDR3 DNA: TGTGCCAGCAGTCGAGGAACTAATGAAAAACTGTTTTTT

D gene: NA
J gene: TRBJ2-5
clone size: NA
V gene: TRBV5-4
CDR3 protein: CASSSGGGGYLETQYF
CDR3 DNA: TGTGCCAGCAGCTCCGGGGGAGGGGGGTATTTGGAGACCCAGTACTTC

D gene: TRBD1
J gene: TRBJ1-2
clone size: NA
V gene: TRBV19
CDR3 protein: CASSGGQGDYGYTF
CDR3 DNA: TGTGCCAGTAGTGGAGGACAGGGCGACTATGGCTACACCTTC

D gene: TRBD1
J gene: TRBJ2-1
clone size: NA
V gene: TRBV7-3
CDR3 protein: CASSLSRDREVEQFF
CDR3 DNA: TGTGCCAGCAGCTTATCCCGGGACAGGGAGGTTGAGCAGTTCTTC

D gene: TRBD1
J gene: TRBJ2-7
clone size: NA
V gene: TRBV19
CDR3 protein: CASSHKTGTGTYEQYF
CDR3 DNA: TGTGCCAGTAGCCATAAAACCGGGACAGGGACCTACGAGCAGTACTTC

D gene: TRBD2
J gene: TRBJ2-1
clone size: NA
V gene: TRBV28
CDR3 protein: CASSLGSGDYNEQFF
CDR3 DNA: TGTGCCAGCAGTTTGGGTAGCGGGGACTACAATGAGCAGTTCTTC

D gene: TRBD1
J gene: TRBJ2-7
clone size: NA
V gene: TRBV5-1
CDR3 protein: CASSSAGTGPTDEQYF
CDR3 DNA: TGCGCCAGCAGCTCAGCCGGGACAGGCCCGACCGACGAGCAGTACTTC

D gene: TRBD2
J gene: TRBJ2-7
clone size: NA
V gene: TRBV5-1
CDR3 protein: CASSLSGGPTYEQYF
CDR3 DNA: TGCGCCAGCAGCTTGTCGGGAGGTCCCACCTACGAGCAGTACTTC

D gene: TRBD2
J gene: TRBJ2-5
clone size: NA
V gene: TRBV7-3
CDR3 protein: CASSPGTSEETQYF
CDR3 DNA: TGTGCCAGCAGCCCTGGGACTAGCGAAGAGACCCAGTACTTC

D gene: TRBD2
J gene: TRBJ2-2
clone size: NA
V gene: TRBV5-1
CDR3 protein: CASSLFLGLAGGPDTGELFF
CDR3 DNA: TGCGCCAGCAGCTTGTTCCTGGGACTAGCGGGAGGGCCCGACACCGGGGAGCTGTTTTTT

D gene: TRBD2
J gene: TRBJ2-7
clone size: many
V gene: TRBV5-3
CDR3 protein: CARSRGLAVPSYEQYF
CDR3 DNA: TGTGCCAGAAGCCGGGGACTAGCGGTGCCCTCCTACGAGCAGTACTTC

D gene: NA
J gene: TRBJ2-6
clone size: NA
V gene: TRBV15
CDR3 protein: CATSPSGANVLTF
CDR3 DNA: TGTGCCACCAGCCCCTCTGGGGCCAACGTCCTGACTTTC